The T cell receptor beta chain described here comes from a study of T-cell reconstitution after alpha-beta-depleted transplantation in children. Preparation of the TCRbeta library used unique molecular identifiers. A single record per CDR3 protein comes from TCRdb applying MiXCR to the PCR reads. The sample has over 200,000 distinct CDR3 sequences, roughly 8.3% seen once; the top ten hold 35% to 45%. The V end was cut by 2 bases, the J end by 1 base, with 9 bases between. CDR3 length: 15 residues. Germline CDR1 is SGHVS and CDR2 is FQNEAQ. This clonotype showed up many times. Here the sequenced sample was PBMCs, mostly from graft donor cells, taken 360 days after TCRalphabeta/CD19-depleted stem cell transplant. The source is a male patient aged 2 to 10 who had a stem cell transplant for acute myeloid leukemia, so the T cells may come from the graft donor. This chain connects TRBV7-8 to TRBJ2-1, with unresolved D. CDR3 sequence reads: CASSLLQVSYNEQFF. CDR3 DNA sequence: TGTGCCAGCAGCTTACTCCAGGTGTCCTACAATGAGCAGTTCTTC.